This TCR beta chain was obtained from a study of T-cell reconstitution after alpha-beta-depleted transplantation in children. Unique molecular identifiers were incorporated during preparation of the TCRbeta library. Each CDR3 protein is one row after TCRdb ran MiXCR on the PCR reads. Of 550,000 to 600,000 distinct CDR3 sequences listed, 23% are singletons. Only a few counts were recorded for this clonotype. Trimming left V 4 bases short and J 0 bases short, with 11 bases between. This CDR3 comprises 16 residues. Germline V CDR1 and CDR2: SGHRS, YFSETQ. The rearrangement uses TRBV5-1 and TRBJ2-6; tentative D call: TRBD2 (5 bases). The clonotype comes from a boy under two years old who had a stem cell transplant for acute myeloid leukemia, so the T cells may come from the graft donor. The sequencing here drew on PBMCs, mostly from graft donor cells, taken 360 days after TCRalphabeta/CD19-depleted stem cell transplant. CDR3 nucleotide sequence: TGCGCCAGCAGCGGGGAGTATACCTCTGGGGCCAACGTCCTGACTTTC. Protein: CASSGEYTSGANVLTF. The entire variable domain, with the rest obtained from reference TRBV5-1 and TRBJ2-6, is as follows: KAGVTQTPRYLIKTRGQQVTLSCSPISGHRSVSWYQQTPGQGLQFLFEYFSETQRNKGNFPGRFSGRQFSNSRSEMNVSTLELGDSALYLCASSGEYTSGANVLTFGAGSRLTVL.